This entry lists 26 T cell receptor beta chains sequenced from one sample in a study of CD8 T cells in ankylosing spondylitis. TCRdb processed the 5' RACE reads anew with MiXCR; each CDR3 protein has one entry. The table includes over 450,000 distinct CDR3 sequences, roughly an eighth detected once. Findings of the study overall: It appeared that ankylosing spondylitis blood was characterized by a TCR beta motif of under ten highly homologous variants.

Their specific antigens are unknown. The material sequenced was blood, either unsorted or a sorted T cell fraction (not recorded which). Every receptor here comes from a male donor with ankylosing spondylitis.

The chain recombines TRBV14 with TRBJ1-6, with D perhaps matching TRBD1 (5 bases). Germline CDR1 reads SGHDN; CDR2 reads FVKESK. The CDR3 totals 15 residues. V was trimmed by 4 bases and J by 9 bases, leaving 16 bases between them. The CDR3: CASSPLQGTISPLHF. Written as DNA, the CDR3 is TGTGCCAGCAGCCCGCTGCAGGGTACTATTTCACCCCTCCACTTT.

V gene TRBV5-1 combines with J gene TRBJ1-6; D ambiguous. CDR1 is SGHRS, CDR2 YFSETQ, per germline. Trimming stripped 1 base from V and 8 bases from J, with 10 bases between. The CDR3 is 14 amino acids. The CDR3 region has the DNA TGCGCCAGCAGCTTGAGACGTCCGGATTCACCCCTCCACTTT. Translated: CASSLRRPDSPLHF.

The CDR3 is CASIRALNYGYTF. The DNA of the CDR3 is TGTGCCAGCATCAGGGCATTGAACTATGGCTACACCTTC. The genes are TRBV2 and TRBJ1-2, with D perhaps TRBD1 (5 bases). With 7 bases removed from V and 2 bases from J, the gap between germline ends came to 11 bases. The CDR3 spans 13 residues. Germline V gene lookup returns CDR1 SNHLY and CDR2 FYNNEI. The variable domain in full, with the rest retrieved from reference TRBV2 and TRBJ1-2, is EPEVTQTPSHQVTQMGQEVILRCVPISNHLYFYWYRQILGQKVEFLVSFYNNEISEKSEIFDDQFSVERPDGSNFTLKIRSTKLEDSAMYFCASIRALNYGYTFGSGTRLTVV.

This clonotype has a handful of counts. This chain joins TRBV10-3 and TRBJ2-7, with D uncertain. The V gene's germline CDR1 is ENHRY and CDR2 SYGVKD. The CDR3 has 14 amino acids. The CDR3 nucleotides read TGTGCCATCAGTGAGTCACTGGATGCCTACGTGCAGTACGTC. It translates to CAISESLDAYVQYV.

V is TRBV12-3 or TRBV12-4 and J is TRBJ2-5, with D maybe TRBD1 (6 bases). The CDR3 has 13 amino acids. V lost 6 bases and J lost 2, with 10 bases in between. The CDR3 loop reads CASRPTGQETQYF. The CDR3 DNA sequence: TGTGCCAGCAGGCCTACAGGGCAAGAGACCCAGTACTTC.

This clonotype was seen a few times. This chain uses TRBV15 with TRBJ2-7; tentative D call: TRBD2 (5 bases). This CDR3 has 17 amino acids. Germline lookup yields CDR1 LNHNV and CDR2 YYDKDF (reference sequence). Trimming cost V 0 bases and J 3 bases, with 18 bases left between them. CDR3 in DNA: TGTGCCACCAGCAGAGATGAGGGAAGGAGGACGCACTACGAGCAGTACTTC. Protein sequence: CATSRDEGRRTHYEQYF.

For the CDR3, the DNA is TGTGCCAGCAGTCCAGCCCCCCCCTCCTACAATGAGCAGTTCTTC. Amino acids: CASSPAPPSYNEQFF. This chain connects TRBV27 to TRBJ2-1; unclear D gene. Germline V CDR1 and CDR2: MNHEY, SMNVEV (reference sequence). V dropped 5 bases and J dropped 0 bases, with 11 bases sitting between them. The CDR3 extends over 15 amino acids.

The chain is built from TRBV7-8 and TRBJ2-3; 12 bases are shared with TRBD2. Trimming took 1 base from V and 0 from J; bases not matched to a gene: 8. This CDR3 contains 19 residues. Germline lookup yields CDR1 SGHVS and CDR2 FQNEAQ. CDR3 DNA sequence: TGTGCCAGCAGCTTAGGTATCCGCCTAGCGGGAGGGAGCACAGATACGCAGTATTTT. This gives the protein CASSLGIRLAGGSTDTQYF.

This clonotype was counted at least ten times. Written as DNA, the CDR3 is TGCGCCAGCAGCTTGGGACTAGCGGGAGATCGATGGGTCGGGGAGCTGTTTTTT. This gives the protein CASSLGLAGDRWVGELFF. This chain links TRBV5-1 with TRBJ2-2; 12 positions match TRBD2. CDR1 is SGHRS and CDR2 is YFSETQ in the germline V gene. The length of the CDR3 is 18 residues. V was pared by 0 bases and J by 7 bases, with 10 bases of the junction left unmatched.

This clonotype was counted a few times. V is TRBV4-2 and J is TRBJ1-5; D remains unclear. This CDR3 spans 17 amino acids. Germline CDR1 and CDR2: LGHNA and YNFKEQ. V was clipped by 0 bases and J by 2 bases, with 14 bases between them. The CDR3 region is CASSQDFQWERNQPQHF. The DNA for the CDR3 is TGTGCCAGCAGCCAAGATTTTCAATGGGAGCGCAATCAGCCCCAGCATTTT.

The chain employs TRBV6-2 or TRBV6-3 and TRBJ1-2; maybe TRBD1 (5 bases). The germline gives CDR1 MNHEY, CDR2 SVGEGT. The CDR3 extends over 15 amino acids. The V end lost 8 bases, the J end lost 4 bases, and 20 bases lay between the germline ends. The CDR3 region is CASFAWGERSYGYTF. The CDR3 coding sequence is TGTGCCAGCTTCGCCTGGGGCGAAAGGAGCTATGGCTACACCTTC.

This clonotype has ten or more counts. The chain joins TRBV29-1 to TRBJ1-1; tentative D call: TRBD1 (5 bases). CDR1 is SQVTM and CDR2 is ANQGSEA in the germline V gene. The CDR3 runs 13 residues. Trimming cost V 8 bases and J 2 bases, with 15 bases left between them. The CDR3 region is CSTRQKLNTEAFF. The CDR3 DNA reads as TGCAGCACACGACAGAAGCTAAACACTGAAGCTTTCTTT.

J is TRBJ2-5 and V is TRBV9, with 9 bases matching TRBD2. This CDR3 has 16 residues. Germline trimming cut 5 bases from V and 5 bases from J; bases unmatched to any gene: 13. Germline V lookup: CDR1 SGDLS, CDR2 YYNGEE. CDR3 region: CASSAHSGSFGETQYF. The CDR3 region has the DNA TGTGCCAGCAGTGCTCATAGCGGGAGCTTCGGTGAGACCCAGTACTTC.

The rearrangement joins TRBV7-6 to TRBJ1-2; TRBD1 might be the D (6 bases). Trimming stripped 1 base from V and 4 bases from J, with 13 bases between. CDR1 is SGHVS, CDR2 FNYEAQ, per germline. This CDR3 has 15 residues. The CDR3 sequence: CASSLGEGQAYGYTF. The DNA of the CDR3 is TGTGCCAGCAGCTTAGGCGAGGGACAAGCCTATGGCTACACCTTC.

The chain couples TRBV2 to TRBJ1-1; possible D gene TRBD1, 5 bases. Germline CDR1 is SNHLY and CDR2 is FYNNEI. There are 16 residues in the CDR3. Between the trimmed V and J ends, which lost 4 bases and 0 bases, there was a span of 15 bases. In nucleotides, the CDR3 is TGTGCCAGCAGTGTACCACGGGACGCTGTGAACACTGAAGCTTTCTTT. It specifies CASSVPRDAVNTEAFF.

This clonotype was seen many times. In nucleotides, the CDR3 is TGCAGCGTTCCCCACGGGGGCAGGGGGGCCACCGGGGAGCTGTTTTTT. It codes for CSVPHGGRGATGELFF. V gene TRBV29-1 combines with J gene TRBJ2-2; maybe TRBD1 (7 bases). V was trimmed by 5 bases and J by 4 bases, leaving 20 bases between them. CDR3 length: 16 amino acids. Germline V gene lookup returns CDR1 SQVTM and CDR2 ANQGSEA.

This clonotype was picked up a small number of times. In nucleotides, the CDR3 is TGCAGTGCTAGGGTCCCGGGGCAACCGAACACTGAAGCTTTCTTT. This gives the protein CSARVPGQPNTEAFF. This chain joins TRBV20-1 and TRBJ1-1; possibly TRBD1 for D (5 bases). The CDR3 totals 15 residues. The germline V and J ends were trimmed by 3 bases and 1 base, with 15 bases remaining between them. From germline, CDR1 is DFQATT and CDR2 SNEGSKA (reference sequence).

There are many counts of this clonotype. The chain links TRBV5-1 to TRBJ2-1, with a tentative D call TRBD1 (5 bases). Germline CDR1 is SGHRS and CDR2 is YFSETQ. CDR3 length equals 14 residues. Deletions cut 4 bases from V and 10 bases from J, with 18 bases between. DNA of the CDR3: TGCGCCAGCAGCCCTGCCCAGGGCTCTTCAGAGCAGTTCTTC. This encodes CASSPAQGSSEQFF.

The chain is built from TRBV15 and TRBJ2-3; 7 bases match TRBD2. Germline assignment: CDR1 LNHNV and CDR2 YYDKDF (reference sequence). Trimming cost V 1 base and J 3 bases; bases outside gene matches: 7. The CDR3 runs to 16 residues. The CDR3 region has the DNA TGTGCCACCAGCAGAGGTAGCGGGTATCGGACAGATACGCAGTATTTT. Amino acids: CATSRGSGYRTDTQYF.

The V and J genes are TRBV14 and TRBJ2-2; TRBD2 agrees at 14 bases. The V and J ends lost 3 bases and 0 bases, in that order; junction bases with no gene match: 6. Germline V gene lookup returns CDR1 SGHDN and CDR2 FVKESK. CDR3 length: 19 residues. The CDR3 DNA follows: TGTGCCAGCAGCCACCTCGGACTAGCGGGAGGACCGAACACCGGGGAGCTGTTTTTT. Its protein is CASSHLGLAGGPNTGELFF.

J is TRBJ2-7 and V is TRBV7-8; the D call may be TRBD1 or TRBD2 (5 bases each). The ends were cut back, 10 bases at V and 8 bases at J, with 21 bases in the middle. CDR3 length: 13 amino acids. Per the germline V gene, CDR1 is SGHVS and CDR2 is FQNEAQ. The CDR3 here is CATMGVDRFKQYF. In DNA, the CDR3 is TGTGCCACAATGGGGGTGGATCGATTTAAGCAGTACTTC.

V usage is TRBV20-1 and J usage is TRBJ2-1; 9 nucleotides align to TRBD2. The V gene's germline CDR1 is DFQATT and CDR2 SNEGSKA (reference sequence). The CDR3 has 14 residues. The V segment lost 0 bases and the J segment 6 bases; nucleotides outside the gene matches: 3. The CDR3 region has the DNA TGCAGTGCTAGAGACCCGGGACTAGCCAATGAGCAGTTCTTC. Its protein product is CSARDPGLANEQFF.

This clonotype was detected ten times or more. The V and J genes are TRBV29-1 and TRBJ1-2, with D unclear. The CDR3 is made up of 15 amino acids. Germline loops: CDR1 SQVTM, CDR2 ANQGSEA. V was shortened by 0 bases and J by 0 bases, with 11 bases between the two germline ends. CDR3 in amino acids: CSVEDPATSNYGYTF. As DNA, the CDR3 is TGCAGCGTTGAAGACCCCGCGACCTCTAACTATGGCTACACCTTC. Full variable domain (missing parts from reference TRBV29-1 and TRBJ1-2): SAVISQKPSRDICQRGTSLTIQCQVDSQVTMMFWYRQQPGQSLTLIATANQGSEATYESGFVIDKFPISRPNLTFSTLTVSNMSPEDSSIYLCSVEDPATSNYGYTFGSGTRLTVV.

CDR3 in amino acids: CASTVGSGANVLTF. In nucleotides, the CDR3 is TGCGCCAGTACCGTGGGCTCTGGGGCCAACGTCCTGACTTTC. The rearrangement links TRBV5-1 to TRBJ2-6, with unresolved D. Trimming left V 8 bases short and J 0 bases short, with 9 bases between. The CDR3 extends over 14 amino acids. Germline values: CDR1 SGHRS, CDR2 YFSETQ.

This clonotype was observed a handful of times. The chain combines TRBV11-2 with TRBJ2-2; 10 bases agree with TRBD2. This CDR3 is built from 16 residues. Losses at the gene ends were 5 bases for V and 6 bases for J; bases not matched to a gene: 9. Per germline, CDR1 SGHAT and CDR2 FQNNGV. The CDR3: CASSTFSGRKAGELFF. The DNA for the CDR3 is TGTGCCAGCAGCACCTTTAGCGGGAGGAAGGCCGGGGAGCTGTTTTTT.

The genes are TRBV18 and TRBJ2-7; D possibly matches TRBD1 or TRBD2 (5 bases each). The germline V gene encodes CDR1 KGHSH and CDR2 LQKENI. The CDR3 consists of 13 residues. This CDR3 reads CASSPPGRPEKYV. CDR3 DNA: TGTGCCAGCTCACCACCGGGACGGCCCGAGAAGTACGTC.